This T cell receptor (beta chain) originates from a study of patients and donors after allogeneic stem cell transplantation. TCRdb reanalysed the RT-PCR reads using MiXCR and keeps one entry per CDR3 protein. The sample has around 240,000 distinct CDR3 sequences; around 14% are singletons. Germline assignment: CDR1 LNHDA and CDR2 SQIVND (reference sequence). The CDR3 spans 13 residues. Trimming cost V 10 bases and J 4 bases; bases outside gene matches: 9. The chain has TRBV19 and TRBJ1-2, with 7 positions matching TRBD1. The TCR was taken from a human donor who was either an allogeneic HSCT recipient or a stem cell or donor lymphocyte infusion donor (not recorded which). It is not recorded whose cells these are; they may come from a transplant donor. Sequenced sample: blood, either unsorted or a sorted T cell fraction (not recorded which). In DNA form, the CDR3 reads TGTGCCAATGACAGGGCGCCTGGCTATGGCTACACCTTC. Its protein is CANDRAPGYGYTF.